Below are 13 T cell receptor beta chains sequenced from a single sample in a study of PD-1 blockade in classical Hodgkin lymphoma. Time point specified: cycle 4 day 1 (C4D1), after 6 weeks of nivolumab. Every patient had relapsed following autologous stem cell transplantation, and cohorts differed in brentuximab vedotin exposure. Some clones are missing from TCRdb's copy, which holds only in-frame ones; the method was immunoSEQ multiplex PCR. The data hold 25,000 to 30,000 clones, with roughly 75% observed a single time. The sequences come from peripheral blood mononuclear cells (PBMCs), collected before the fourth cycle of nivolumab. The receptors come from a human donor with classical Hodgkin lymphoma.

J is TRBJ1-4 and V is TRBV20-1, with D uncertain. V lost 5 bases, J lost 8 bases, and 9 bases lay in between. The length of the CDR3 is 11 residues. Germline V gives CDR1 DFQATT, CDR2 SNEGSKA (reference sequence). The CDR3 region is CSAGREEKLFF. The DNA for the CDR3 is TGCAGTGCTGGCCGGGAAGAAAAACTGTTTTTT.

V and J are TRBV23-1 and TRBJ1-6; no firm D call. TRBV23-1 is filed as an ORF, its function uncertain. CDR3 length equals 13 residues. Trimming pared 7 bases from V and 7 bases from J, leaving 11 bases between. CDR3 in amino acids: CASNARLNSPLHF. The CDR3 bases are TGCGCCAGCAACGCCCGGTTAAATTCACCCCTCCACTTT.

The J gene is TRBJ1-5, the V gene TRBV6-5; D ambiguous. The CDR3 covers 15 residues. V gave up 5 bases and J gave up 4 bases, with 15 bases separating them. Germline CDR1 MNHEY, CDR2 SVGAGI. The CDR3 sequence is CASSRTPGSNQPQHF. For the CDR3, the DNA is TGTGCCAGCAGTAGGACCCCGGGGAGTAATCAGCCCCAGCATTTT.

V is TRBV5-5 and J is TRBJ1-2; D is unresolved. CDR3 length: 13 amino acids. The germline V and J ends were trimmed by 0 bases and 0 bases, with 3 bases remaining between them. The germline V gene has CDR1 SGHKS and CDR2 YYEKEE (reference sequence). In nucleotides, the CDR3 is TGTGCCAGCAGCTTGGCAGCTAACTATGGCTACACCTTC. Protein: CASSLAANYGYTF.

Worth noting for this clone: The sample contains more than one DNA sequence encoding this CDR3. The V and J genes are TRBV21-1 and TRBJ1-5. TRBV21-1 represents a pseudogene. The CDR3 consists of 12 residues. CDR3: CAKGPSNQPQHF. The CDR3 DNA reads as TGTGCCAAGGGACCAAGCAATCAGCCCCAGCATTTT.

The V call is TRBV18, the J call TRBJ2-3, with TRBD1 matching over 10 bases. The J segment lost 4 bases and the V segment lost 3 bases, leaving 4 bases of the junction unmatched. CDR1 is KGHSH, CDR2 LQKENI, per germline. The CDR3 sequence is 15 residues long. In DNA form, the CDR3 reads TGTGCCAGCTCACCCGACAGGGGGCGAGCAGATACGCAGTATTTT. It encodes CASSPDRGRADTQYF. Together with reference TRBV18 and TRBJ2-3, the CDR3 gives the full variable domain: NAGVMQNPRHLVRRRGQEARLRCSPMKGHSHVYWYRQLPEEGLKFMVYLQKENIIDESGMPKERFSAEFPKEGPSILRIQQVVRGDSAAYFCASSPDRGRADTQYFGPGTRLTVL.

The V call is TRBV6-5, the J call TRBJ2-5, with D maybe TRBD2 (6 bases). The germline V and J ends were trimmed by 6 bases and 4 bases, with 9 bases remaining between them. CDR3 length: 12 residues. Germline CDR1 is MNHEY and CDR2 is SVGAGI. The CDR3 here is CASRGGPETQYF. CDR3 sequence (DNA): TGTGCCAGCAGAGGAGGGCCAGAGACCCAGTACTTC.

The genes are TRBV7-9 and TRBJ2-3; 8 positions match TRBD2. The V and J ends lost 2 bases and 2 bases, in that order; junction bases with no gene match: 6. Germline lookup yields CDR1 SEHNR and CDR2 FQNEAQ (reference sequence). The CDR3 totals 16 residues. This CDR3 is CASSLMVSGITDTQYF. CDR3 DNA: TGTGCCAGCAGCTTAATGGTTAGCGGGATCACAGATACGCAGTATTTT.

The chain combines TRBV29-1 with TRBJ2-1, with 9 bases lining up with TRBD2. Trimming at V came to 4 bases and at J to 3 bases, leaving 1 base not matched to a gene. Germline V lookup: CDR1 SQVTM, CDR2 ANQGSEA. The CDR3 covers 13 residues. The CDR3 sequence is CSVGTSVYNEQFF. CDR3 in DNA: TGCAGCGTTGGGACTAGCGTCTACAATGAGCAGTTCTTC.

This clone came up a few times. The V gene is TRBV18, the J gene TRBJ2-1, with 8 bases aligning to TRBD2. V shed 3 bases and J 4 bases; nucleotides not matched to a gene: 5. CDR1 is KGHSH, CDR2 LQKENI, per germline. The CDR3 runs 15 residues. The CDR3 spells CASSPGTRVYNEQFF. In nucleotides, the CDR3 is TGTGCCAGCTCACCGGGGACTAGGGTTTACAATGAGCAGTTCTTC.

This clone was recorded only once. The rearrangement links TRBV28 to TRBJ2-3, with D perhaps matching TRBD1 or TRBD2 (5 bases each). V lost 6 bases and J 6 bases, leaving 16 bases between the germline ends. The germline V gene has CDR1 MDHEN and CDR2 SYDVKM. The CDR3 consists of 14 residues. CDR3 in DNA: TGTGCCAGCAGAAGGGACGTCGGAAGGGATACGCAGTATTTT. It is translated as CASRRDVGRDTQYF.

The V call is TRBV28, the J call TRBJ2-7; TRBD2 is a possible D gene (5 bases). This CDR3 contains 12 residues. The germline gives CDR1 MDHEN, CDR2 SYDVKM. With 6 bases removed from V and 7 bases from J, the gap between germline ends came to 13 bases. The CDR3 coding sequence is TGTGCCAGCAGCCACACTAGTTGGGAGCAGTACTTC. It specifies CASSHTSWEQYF.

This chain uses TRBV5-1 with TRBJ1-2; D might be TRBD1 (5 bases). CDR3 size: 15 residues. V was shortened by 3 bases and J by 11 bases, with 23 bases between the two germline ends. CDR1 and CDR2 (germline): SGHRS, YFSETQ. The CDR3 loop reads CASSSITGAALIYTF. Written as DNA, the CDR3 is TGCGCCAGCAGCTCAATTACAGGAGCCGCACTGATTTACACCTTC.